Included here is one TCR beta chain sequence, with context. Per germline, CDR1 LNHDA and CDR2 SQIVND (reference sequence). CDR3 length: 15 residues. The V gene lost 6 bases and the J gene lost 2 bases, with 14 bases spanning the gap. This entry is derived from a study of T-cell memory formation after mild COVID-19. A single record per CDR3 protein comes from TCRdb applying MiXCR to the 5' RACE reads. The sample consists of 170,000 or so distinct CDR3 sequences, roughly a third of them appearing once. The receptor was isolated from an adult woman who had mild COVID-19 (a few samples of this study predate the infection). Cell type and time point are not known. The chain links TRBV19 to TRBJ1-5; the D is unclear. Material for sequencing was PBMCs or a T cell subset sorted from them (not recorded which). CDR3 bases: TGTGCCAGTAGCCCCGCCAGTATTGGCAATCAGCCCCAGCATTTT. Protein sequence: CASSPASIGNQPQHF.